This T cell receptor (beta chain) was documented in a study of CD8 T cells in ankylosing spondylitis. CDR3 length equals 11 residues. The V end lost 2 bases, the J end lost 10 bases, and 9 bases lay between the germline ends. Germline assignment: CDR1 DFQATT and CDR2 SNEGSKA (reference sequence). For TCR beta, libraries came from quantitative 5'-RACE with molecular barcodes. TCRdb re-called the 5' RACE reads through MiXCR, storing one row per CDR3 protein. The sample yields around 300,000 distinct CDR3 sequences, around 20% seen once. This clonotype was picked up a small number of times. Its antigen is unidentified. General observations from the study: Relatively rare in peripheral blood, disease-linked clones were also CD8+. The clones that were linked to disease were reported to be significantly enriched in matched synovial fluid samples from ankylosing spondylitis patients. Blood from ankylosing spondylitis patients appeared to carry a characteristic roughly 8-variant TCR beta motif.

The chain couples TRBV20-1 to TRBJ2-1; D is unclear. This receptor was identified in a female donor with ankylosing spondylitis or in good health (not recorded which). Sample: blood, either unsorted or a sorted T cell fraction (not recorded which). The CDR3 is CSARRLEEQFF. The CDR3 bases are TGCAGTGCTAGACGGCTGGAGGAGCAGTTCTTC.